A selection of T cell receptor beta chains follows, all from one sample in a study of cytomegalovirus exposure and HLA in healthy donors. The assay was immunoSEQ multiplex PCR, and TCRdb's table has in-frame clones only and misses some. This sample contains about 210,000 clones. Material: PBMCs. The receptor source for this set is a woman aged 25 to 45 in good health and CMV-seropositive. The CDR3 runs from the conserved cysteine through the conserved F or W. A D gene is named only where the DNA matches it firmly.

v_gene,d_gene,j_gene,CDR3aa,CDR3nt
TRBV7-9,TRBD1,TRBJ1-1,CASSSWTGTEAFF,TGTGCCAGCAGCTCTTGGACAGGCACTGAAGCTTTCTTT
TRBV9,TRBD1,TRBJ2-7,CASSVAGQGALGEQYF,TGTGCCAGCAGCGTAGCCGGACAGGGGGCCCTGGGCGAGCAGTACTTC
TRBV4-1,NA,TRBJ1-1,CASSSWGDTEAFF,TGCGCCAGCAGCAGCTGGGGCGACACTGAAGCTTTCTTT
TRBV6-1,TRBD2,TRBJ2-7,CASARAGGSYEQYF,TGTGCCAGCGCCAGGGCGGGGGGCTCCTACGAGCAGTACTTC
TRBV28,NA,TRBJ1-5,CASRLLRIEDRTDQPQHF,TGTGCCAGCAGGCTATTAAGGATCGAAGACAGGACCGATCAGCCCCAGCATTTT
TRBV6-1,NA,TRBJ1-1,CASSERGSEAFF,TGTGCCAGCAGTGAAAGGGGCTCTGAAGCTTTCTTT
TRBV7-9,TRBD1,TRBJ2-3,CASSPQGANTQYF,TGTGCCAGCAGCCCACAGGGGGCTAATACGCAGTATTTT
TRBV4-1,TRBD1,TRBJ2-3,CASSQVDRGLKDTQYF,TGCGCCAGCAGCCAGGTCGACAGGGGGCTGAAAGATACGCAGTATTTT
TRBV5-1,NA,TRBJ2-4,CASSLVSGFRNIQYF,TGCGCCAGCAGCTTGGTGTCGGGGTTTCGTAACATTCAGTACTTC
TRBV30,TRBD1,TRBJ1-5,CAWSDYNSGGIQPQHF,TGTGCCTGGAGTGATTACAATTCAGGGGGCATTCAGCCCCAGCATTTT
TRBV5-1,TRBD2,TRBJ2-1,CASSPSAGGLYNEQFF,TGCGCCAGCAGCCCCTCGGCGGGAGGTCTTTACAATGAGCAGTTCTTC
TRBV9,TRBD1,TRBJ1-3,CASSIDEGAGNTIYF,TGTGCCAGCAGCATAGATGAGGGGGCAGGAAACACCATATATTTT
TRBV6-6,TRBD1,TRBJ1-2,CASSSRSGTGGGYTF,TGTGCCAGCAGTTCCCGTAGTGGGACAGGTGGCGGCTACACCTTC
TRBV30,TRBD2,TRBJ2-7,CAWSPGLAGVERSYEQYF,TGTGCCTGGAGTCCGGGACTAGCGGGAGTGGAAAGGTCCTACGAGCAGTACTTC
TRBV7-2,NA,TRBJ2-7,CASSLGVVPRGSYEQYF,TGTGCCAGCAGCTTAGGCGTGGTGCCGCGAGGTTCCTACGAGCAGTACTTC
TRBV27,NA,TRBJ2-1,CASSLSGGNYNEQFF,TGTGCCAGCAGTTTATCTGGCGGAAACTACAATGAGCAGTTCTTC
TRBV10-1,TRBD2,TRBJ2-1,CASSERAGGLDEQFF,TGCGCCAGCAGTGAGCGAGCGGGGGGTTTGGATGAGCAGTTCTTC
TRBV25-1,TRBD1,TRBJ2-7,CASSEGLGQGFYEQYF,TGTGCCAGCAGTGAGGGGCTTGGACAGGGGTTCTACGAGCAGTACTTC
TRBV11-2,TRBD1,TRBJ1-4,CASSPQGAVAEKLFF,TGTGCCAGCAGCCCCCAGGGGGCGGTGGCGGAAAAACTGTTTTTT
TRBV5-1,NA,TRBJ2-1,CASSLDFPYNEQFF,TGCGCCAGCAGCTTGGACTTCCCCTACAATGAGCAGTTCTTC
TRBV19,NA,TRBJ2-6,CASTSLGESGANVLTF,TGTGCCAGTACAAGCCTTGGGGAGTCTGGGGCCAACGTCCTGACTTTC
TRBV5-1,NA,TRBJ1-4,CASSLAGVSNEKLFF,TGCGCCAGCAGCTTGGCCGGGGTGTCTAATGAAAAACTGTTTTTT
TRBV18,TRBD1,TRBJ1-1,CASSPTQDRGVTEAFF,TGTGCCAGCTCTCCCACCCAAGACAGGGGAGTCACTGAAGCTTTCTTT
TRBV7-6,TRBD1,TRBJ2-1,CASSSHPGQGDNEQFF,TGTGCCAGCAGCTCCCATCCGGGACAGGGGGATAATGAGCAGTTCTTC
TRBV4-1,TRBD1,TRBJ1-4,CASSQSGTGGEKLFF,TGCGCCAGCAGCCAATCAGGGACAGGGGGCGAAAAACTGTTTTTT
TRBV4-1,NA,TRBJ1-4,CASSQAWLATNEKLFF,TGCGCCAGCAGCCAAGCATGGCTTGCAACTAATGAAAAACTGTTTTTT
TRBV7-9,NA,TRBJ1-5,CASSLALWAGYSNQPQHF,TGTGCCAGCAGCTTAGCGCTCTGGGCAGGGTACAGCAATCAGCCCCAGCATTTT
TRBV19,TRBD1,TRBJ2-1,CASSGTGRNEQFF,TGTGCCAGTAGTGGGACAGGACGGAATGAGCAGTTCTTC
TRBV28,TRBD2,TRBJ2-1,CASRPGGSYNEQFF,TGTGCCAGCAGGCCGGGCGGGAGTTACAATGAGCAGTTCTTC
TRBV6-5,NA,TRBJ1-1,CASSQKFTEAFF,TGTGCCAGCAGCCAAAAATTTACTGAAGCTTTCTTT
TRBV27,NA,TRBJ2-1,CASSQDTSSYNEQFF,TGTGCCAGCAGCCAGGACACAAGCTCCTACAATGAGCAGTTCTTC
TRBV10-1,NA,TRBJ1-2,CASSGQGVRPGYTF,TGCGCCAGCAGTGGTCAAGGAGTACGGCCTGGCTACACCTTC
TRBV4-3,NA,TRBJ1-5,CASSQVSGRNQPQHF,TGCGCCAGCAGCCAAGTATCAGGTCGTAATCAGCCCCAGCATTTT
TRBV5-1,NA,TRBJ1-1,CASRPDSMNTEAFF,TGCGCCAGCAGGCCGGACAGCATGAACACTGAAGCTTTCTTT
TRBV7-8,NA,TRBJ1-2,CASSADSNYGYTF,TGTGCCAGCAGCGCGGACAGCAACTATGGCTACACCTTC
TRBV11-2,NA,TRBJ2-2,CASSLGAVRFTGELFF,TGTGCCAGCAGCTTAGGTGCAGTCCGCTTCACCGGGGAGCTGTTTTTT
TRBV7-2,NA,TRBJ1-1,CASSGRVLNTEAFF,TGTGCCAGCAGCGGCAGGGTCCTGAACACTGAAGCTTTCTTT
TRBV14,NA,TRBJ2-7,CASSQVEEPSKLYEQYF,TGTGCCAGCAGCCAAGTAGAGGAGCCATCAAAACTCTACGAGCAGTACTTC
TRBV7-6,TRBD1,TRBJ1-1,CASSFNPGGSTEAFF,TGTGCCAGCAGCTTCAACCCAGGGGGAAGCACTGAAGCTTTCTTT
TRBV5-1,NA,TRBJ1-1,CASSWGHSNTEAFF,TGCGCCAGCAGCTGGGGACATTCGAACACTGAAGCTTTCTTT
TRBV28,TRBD1,TRBJ2-3,CASSLPQGAGTDTQYF,TGTGCCAGCTCCCTCCCCCAGGGGGCCGGGACAGATACGCAGTATTTT
TRBV5-1,TRBD2,TRBJ2-1,CASSLYLVAGGSYNEQFF,TGCGCCAGCAGCTTGTATCTGGTAGCGGGGGGCTCCTACAATGAGCAGTTCTTC
TRBV5-4,NA,TRBJ2-5,CASGREQETQYF,TGTGCCAGCGGCCGGGAGCAAGAGACCCAGTACTTC
TRBV6-1,NA,TRBJ1-1,CASSEALGRMNTEAFF,TGTGCCAGCAGTGAAGCGTTGGGCAGAATGAACACTGAAGCTTTCTTT
TRBV6-1,NA,TRBJ2-7,CASTPNPTGSYEQYF,TGTGCCAGCACCCCGAACCCGACAGGTTCCTACGAGCAGTACTTC
TRBV15,NA,TRBJ2-2,CATSRVLGDIANTGELFF,TGTGCCACCAGCAGAGTCCTGGGAGATATTGCGAACACCGGGGAGCTGTTTTTT
TRBV11-2,TRBD2,TRBJ2-2,CASIRLASTGELFF,TGTGCCAGCATCAGACTAGCGAGTACCGGGGAGCTGTTTTTT
TRBV10-2,TRBD1,TRBJ1-2,CASSDRGRYGYTF,TGCGCCAGCAGTGACAGGGGGCGATATGGCTACACCTTC
TRBV5-4,NA,TRBJ1-2,CASSQAQGDYGYTF,TGTGCCAGCAGCCAGGCACAGGGCGACTATGGCTACACCTTC
TRBV5-6,NA,TRBJ1-1,CASSWQGWRTEAFF,TGTGCCAGCAGCTGGCAGGGGTGGCGCACTGAAGCTTTCTTT
TRBV18,TRBD1,TRBJ1-5,CASSPPTGGNQPQHF,TGTGCCAGCTCACCTCCGACAGGGGGCAATCAGCCCCAGCATTTT
TRBV19,NA,TRBJ2-3,CASSTGLEGGDTQYF,TGTGCCAGTAGTACCGGACTAGAGGGGGGGGATACGCAGTATTTT
TRBV6-5,TRBD1,TRBJ1-2,CASSYGQGAYGYTF,TGTGCCAGCAGTTACGGGCAGGGGGCATATGGCTACACCTTC
TRBV18,NA,TRBJ2-5,CASSPLSKEETQYF,TGTGCCAGCTCGCCATTATCTAAGGAGGAGACCCAGTACTTC
TRBV7-2,NA,TRBJ1-2,CASSFRPGGSFYGYTF,TGTGCCAGCAGCTTTAGGCCGGGGGGATCCTTCTATGGCTACACCTTC